This T cell receptor beta chain was identified in a study of lymphopenia after photon versus proton radiotherapy. Overall study findings and caveats: Post-nadir TCR diversity decline inversely tracked overall survival among those who died. After the lymphocyte nadir, photon-treated repertoires showed oligoclonal expansion, especially of CD8+ Temra cells. Survival link was tested only in deceased patients; proton benefit remains a possibility. Relative stability marked proton patients; photon patients lost diversity and naive cells.

Germline V gene lookup returns CDR1 ENHRY and CDR2 SYGVKD. The CDR3 is 17 amino acids. The germline V and J ends were trimmed by 4 bases and 3 bases, with 19 bases remaining between them. Concerning this clone itself: What it recognizes is unknown.

Only in-frame clones appear in the TCRdb table, and some are missing; sequencing was by immunoSEQ multiplex PCR. Among tens of thousands of clones, approximately 84% were seen once, and the ten largest hold over 2.5%. The source of this sequence is a woman in her 50s with pancreatic cancer. The rearrangement uses TRBV10-3 and TRBJ1-3, with D possibly matching TRBD1 (6 bases). The starting material was peripheral blood, obtained from a patient treated with photon-based radiotherapy. CDR3 in DNA: TGTGCCATCAGTGGAACCCGGGACAAGTCGTTTGGAAACACCATATATTTT. Protein: CAISGTRDKSFGNTIYF.